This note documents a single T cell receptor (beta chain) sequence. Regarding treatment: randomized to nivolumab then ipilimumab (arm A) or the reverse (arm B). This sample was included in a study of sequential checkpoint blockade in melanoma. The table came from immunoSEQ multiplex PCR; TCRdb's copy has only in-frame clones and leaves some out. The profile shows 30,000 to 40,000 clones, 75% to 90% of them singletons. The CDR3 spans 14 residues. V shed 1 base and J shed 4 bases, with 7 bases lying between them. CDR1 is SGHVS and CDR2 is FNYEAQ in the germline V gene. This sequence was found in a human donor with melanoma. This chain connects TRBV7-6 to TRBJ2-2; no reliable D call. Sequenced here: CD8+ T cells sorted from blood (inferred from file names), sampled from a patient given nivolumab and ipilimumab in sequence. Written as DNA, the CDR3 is TGTGCCAGCAGCTTAGTCCTAGGCACCGGGGAGCTGTTTTTT. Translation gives CASSLVLGTGELFF.